The source of this T cell receptor (beta chain) is a study of identical twins. Regarding the study as a whole: Reduced insertions were recorded for abundant cord blood beta clonotypes, with no such pattern in memory repertoires. Surplus twin overlap in beta out-of-frame sequences was less pronounced.

Every one of the donors was a healthy Caucasian. Template switching added a universal primer binding site, and final cDNA carried unique molecular identifiers. MiXCR, applied by TCRdb to the 5' RACE reads, yields one record per CDR3 protein. The data contain about 660,000 distinct CDR3 sequences, 8% to 9% of them singletons. The table lists this clonotype with a few counts. The target antigen is unknown. This sample was also put to use in a study of yellow fever vaccine responses in identical twins.

The sequence came from a woman aged 18-29 years in good health. The sequenced sample consisted of PBMCs.

The CDR3 DNA reads TGTGCCAGCAGCAACTTGCCTTCCTACAATGAGCAGTTCTTC. It yields the protein CASSNLPSYNEQFF. The chain combines TRBV28 with TRBJ2-1; no firm D call. Germline CDR1 and CDR2: MDHEN and SYDVKM. This CDR3 is 14 amino acids long. The V gene lost 6 bases and the J gene lost 1 base, with 10 bases spanning the gap.